Listed here are 8 T cell receptor beta chains from one sample, sequenced in a study of identical twins. TCRdb reprocessed the 5' RACE reads with MiXCR, giving one entry per CDR3 protein. The data hold 1.5 million or so distinct CDR3 sequences, with under 35% observed a single time. Sequences were obtained from cord blood. These receptors originate from a newborn girl in good health.

V and J are TRBV5-1 and TRBJ1-2; 8 nucleotides agree with TRBD1. In germline, CDR1 is SGHRS, CDR2 YFSETQ. With V trimmed by 0 bases and J by 6 bases, 4 bases remained unmatched. CDR3 length equals 14 residues. CDR3 in amino acids: CASSLGQGSHGYTF. For the CDR3, the DNA is TGCGCCAGCAGCTTGGGACAGGGGTCCCATGGCTACACCTTC.

The chain uses TRBV29-1 and TRBJ1-2; D perhaps matches TRBD1 (6 bases). Germline V gene sequence: CDR1 SQVTM, CDR2 ANQGSEA. V was shortened by 6 bases and J by 4 bases, with 18 bases between the two germline ends. The CDR3 has 14 residues. This chain's CDR3 is CSVNSGAKGYGYTF. CDR3 DNA: TGCAGCGTCAACTCAGGGGCCAAGGGCTATGGCTACACCTTC.

V and J are TRBV5-1 and TRBJ2-3; D not resolved. Germline assignment: CDR1 SGHRS and CDR2 YFSETQ. The CDR3 has 14 amino acids. V shed 3 bases and J shed 1 base, with 9 bases lying between them. The CDR3 loop is CASSSFARTDTQYF. The CDR3 nucleotides are TGCGCCAGCAGCTCTTTTGCCCGCACAGATACGCAGTATTTT.

V gene TRBV20-1 combines with J gene TRBJ2-3, with 8 positions matching TRBD2. V shed 1 base and J 2 bases; nucleotides not matched to a gene: 2. CDR1 is DFQATT and CDR2 is SNEGSKA in the germline V gene (reference sequence). The CDR3 has 14 amino acids. CDR3 in amino acids: CSARVSGTTDTQYF. The CDR3 coding sequence is TGCAGTGCTAGAGTTAGCGGGACCACAGATACGCAGTATTTT.

The chain couples TRBV4-2 to TRBJ2-7; 15 bases are a match to TRBD2. Germline CDR1 LGHNA, CDR2 YNFKEQ. The CDR3 runs 19 residues. V lost 3 bases, J lost 0 bases, and 9 bases stayed unmatched. CDR3 DNA sequence: TGTGCCAGCAGCCACTGGACTAGCGGGAGGGCCTATATCTCCTACGAGCAGTACTTC. It yields the protein CASSHWTSGRAYISYEQYF.

The chain links TRBV10-3 to TRBJ2-3, with a weak D call TRBD2 (6 bases). The CDR3 extends over 16 amino acids. V lost 2 bases and J lost 1, with 13 bases in between. Germline V CDR1 and CDR2: ENHRY, SYGVKD. CDR3 loop: CAISEAGVAGTDTQYF. CDR3 sequence (DNA): TGTGCCATCAGTGAGGCAGGAGTAGCGGGCACAGATACGCAGTATTTT.

This clonotype was seen only a few times. This sequence joins TRBV11-2 and TRBJ2-1; unclear D gene. The CDR3 is made up of 12 amino acids. Germline CDR1 is SGHAT and CDR2 is FQNNGV. Deletions cut 1 base from V and 10 bases from J, with 8 bases between. In DNA, the CDR3 is TGTGCCAGCAGCTTAGGAGAAGGGGAGCAGTTCTTC. Translation: CASSLGEGEQFF.

V gene TRBV2 combines with J gene TRBJ1-6, with D uncertain. CDR3 length: 11 residues. Germline lookup yields CDR1 SNHLY and CDR2 FYNNEI. Trimming removed 4 bases from V and 8 bases from J, with 3 bases in between. Here the CDR3 reads CASSGHSPLHF. The CDR3 bases are TGTGCCAGCAGTGGACATTCACCCCTCCACTTT. The variable domain in full, with the rest retrieved from reference TRBV2 and TRBJ1-6, is EPEVTQTPSHQVTQMGQEVILRCVPISNHLYFYWYRQILGQKVEFLVSFYNNEISEKSEIFDDQFSVERPDGSNFTLKIRSTKLEDSAMYFCASSGHSPLHFGNGTRLTVT.